This T cell receptor (beta chain) originates from a study of T and B cells in COVID-19 patients. Study summary: Blood was sampled from COVID-19 patients who were either actively infected or recovered.

Multiplex PCR with BIOMED2 TRB-A/B primer pools amplified TRB rearrangements. From the multiplex PCR reads, TCRdb called clonotypes with MiXCR, one entry per CDR3 protein. This sample carries more than 5,500 distinct CDR3 sequences, approximately 32% of them seen once, and the ten largest clones take 20% to 30%. This CDR3 spans 15 amino acids. Trimming removed 0 bases at V and 3 bases at J, with 11 bases between. Germline V gene lookup returns CDR1 LNHDA and CDR2 SQIVND (reference sequence). Blood genomic DNA input for TRB amplification was about 240-500 ng. The sample comprised blood. The sequence was collected from a human donor who had recovered from COVID-19. The rearrangement joins TRBV19 to TRBJ1-2; tentative D call: TRBD1 (5 bases). The CDR3 loop is CASSIEVRGHYGYTF. CDR3 sequence (DNA): TGTGCCAGTAGTATAGAAGTGCGGGGCCACTATGGCTACACCTTC.